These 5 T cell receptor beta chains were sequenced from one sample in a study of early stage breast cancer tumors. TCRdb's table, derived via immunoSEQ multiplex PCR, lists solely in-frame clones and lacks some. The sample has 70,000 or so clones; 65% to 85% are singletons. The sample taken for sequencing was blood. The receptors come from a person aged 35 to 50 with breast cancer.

CDR3 DNA sequence: TGCAGCTTCGCAGGACCCTCGAACACTGAAGCTTTCTTT. Its translation: CSFAGPSNTEAFF. The chain joins TRBV29-1 to TRBJ1-1; no firm D call. The V and J ends lost 8 bases and 1 base respectively, with 14 bases between them. This CDR3 comprises 13 residues. Germline CDR1 SQVTM, CDR2 ANQGSEA.

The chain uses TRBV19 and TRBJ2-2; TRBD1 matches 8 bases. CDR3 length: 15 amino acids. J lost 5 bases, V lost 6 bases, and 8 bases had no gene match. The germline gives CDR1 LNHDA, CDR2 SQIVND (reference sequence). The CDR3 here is CASRTRDRMTGELFF. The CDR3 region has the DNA TGTGCCAGTAGAACCCGGGACAGGATGACCGGGGAGCTGTTTTTT.

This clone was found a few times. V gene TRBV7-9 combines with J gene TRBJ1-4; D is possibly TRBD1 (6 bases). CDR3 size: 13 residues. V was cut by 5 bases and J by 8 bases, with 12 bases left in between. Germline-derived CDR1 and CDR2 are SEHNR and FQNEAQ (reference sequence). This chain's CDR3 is CASSQQGWEKLFF. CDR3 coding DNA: TGTGCCAGCAGCCAACAGGGTTGGGAAAAACTGTTTTTT.

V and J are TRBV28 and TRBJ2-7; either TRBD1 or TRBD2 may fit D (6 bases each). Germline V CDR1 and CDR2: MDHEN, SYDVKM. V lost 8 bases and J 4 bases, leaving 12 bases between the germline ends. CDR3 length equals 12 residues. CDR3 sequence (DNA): TGTGCCAGCGTGGACAGCGGGTACGAGCAGTACTTC. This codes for CASVDSGYEQYF.

CDR3 nucleotide sequence: TGCAGCGTTACAGGGGTATACAATGAGCAGTTCTTC. Its protein is CSVTGVYNEQFF. The rearrangement links TRBV29-1 to TRBJ2-1; 7 bases match TRBD1. J lost 4 bases, V lost 5 bases, and 2 bases had no gene match. The germline V gene has CDR1 SQVTM and CDR2 ANQGSEA. This CDR3 region has 12 residues.